A selection of T cell receptor beta chains follows, all from one sample in a study of T cell clones after liver transplantation. The protocol was immunoSEQ multiplex PCR, while the TCRdb copy is restricted to in-frame clones and leaves out a portion. The table lists 60,000 or so clones, around 70% of them singletons, with around 8.9% in the top ten. The source material was CD4+ T cells from blood, sampled at the 22-month timepoint. The receptors come from a human patient who received a liver transplant. The T cells may come from the graft donor. The CDR3 runs from the conserved cysteine through the conserved F or W. A D gene is named only where the DNA matches it firmly. A row's size may be missing; if present it is once, few, many or a size class.

V gene: TRBV5-4
J gene: TRBJ1-6
clone size: -
D gene: -
CDR3 DNA: TGTGCCAGCAGCTTGGAGGGGACACCTAATTCACCCCTCCACTTT
CDR3 protein: CASSLEGTPNSPLHF

V gene: TRBV19
J gene: TRBJ2-3
clone size: once
D gene: TRBD1
CDR3 DNA: TGTGCCAGTAGTTCCCAGGGGGCTCCAGATACGCAGTATTTT
CDR3 protein: CASSSQGAPDTQYF

V gene: TRBV2
J gene: TRBJ1-5
clone size: -
D gene: -
CDR3 DNA: TGTGCCAGCAGTGAGCCCCCGGAGGGTCAGCCCCAGCATTTT
CDR3 protein: CASSEPPEGQPQHF

V gene: TRBV5-1
J gene: TRBJ2-3
clone size: -
D gene: -
CDR3 DNA: TGCGCCAGCAGCTTGGAAGGCGCTCGCACAGATACGCAGTATTTT
CDR3 protein: CASSLEGARTDTQYF

V gene: TRBV5-1
J gene: TRBJ1-1
clone size: few
D gene: -
CDR3 DNA: TGCGCCAGCAGCTTGGGCGGCTTCGGGGGCACTGAAGCTTTCTTT
CDR3 protein: CASSLGGFGGTEAFF

V gene: TRBV10-3
J gene: TRBJ1-2
clone size: -
D gene: -
CDR3 DNA: TGTGCCATCAGTGAGTCCCCAGGGTATGGCTACACCTTC
CDR3 protein: CAISESPGYGYTF

V gene: TRBV5-6
J gene: TRBJ1-1
clone size: -
D gene: -
CDR3 DNA: TGTGCCAGCAGCTTTCGCGGGGGAGGTGAAGCTTTCTTT
CDR3 protein: CASSFRGGGEAFF

V gene: TRBV4-1
J gene: TRBJ2-3
clone size: -
D gene: TRBD2
CDR3 DNA: TGCGCCAGCAGCCAAGATCGGGGCGGCGCGGGAGACACAGATACGCAGTATTTT
CDR3 protein: CASSQDRGGAGDTDTQYF

V gene: TRBV28
J gene: TRBJ2-3
clone size: -
D gene: TRBD1
CDR3 DNA: TGTGCCAGCAGTCCCCCCCGGGGACAGGGAGACGCAGATACGCAGTATTTT
CDR3 protein: CASSPPRGQGDADTQYF

V gene: TRBV5-6
J gene: TRBJ2-7
clone size: -
D gene: TRBD1
CDR3 DNA: TGTGCCAGCAGGCGAGCCGGGACAGCAGCCTACGAGCAGTACTTC
CDR3 protein: CASRRAGTAAYEQYF

V gene: TRBV11-2
J gene: TRBJ2-7
clone size: -
D gene: -
CDR3 DNA: TGTGCCAGCAGCACCTACAGGGAGGTCTACGAGCAGTACTTC
CDR3 protein: CASSTYREVYEQYF

V gene: TRBV7-3
J gene: TRBJ1-6
clone size: once
D gene: -
CDR3 DNA: TGTGCCAGCAGCTTAGAATCTGGGGCGGATTCACCCCTCCACTTT
CDR3 protein: CASSLESGADSPLHF

V gene: TRBV6-5
J gene: TRBJ1-2
clone size: -
D gene: -
CDR3 DNA: TGTGCCAGCAGTTACTCGATGGCAGGGGCCTATGGCTACACCTTC
CDR3 protein: CASSYSMAGAYGYTF

V gene: TRBV5-5
J gene: TRBJ2-3
clone size: -
D gene: TRBD1
CDR3 DNA: TGTGCCAGCACCATTTTAGGACAGGGGGCCGCAGATACGCAGTATTTT
CDR3 protein: CASTILGQGAADTQYF

V gene: TRBV6-4
J gene: TRBJ2-2
clone size: -
D gene: TRBD1
CDR3 DNA: TGTGCCAGCAGTGAGGGACAGGCGTACAACGGGGAGCTGTTTTTT
CDR3 protein: CASSEGQAYNGELFF

V gene: TRBV19
J gene: TRBJ2-2
clone size: -
D gene: TRBD1
CDR3 DNA: TGTGCCAGTATGAGGGGGCAGGGGGCCGGGGAGCTGTTTTTT
CDR3 protein: CASMRGQGAGELFF

V gene: TRBV28
J gene: TRBJ1-5
clone size: -
D gene: -
CDR3 DNA: TGTGCCAGCAGTTTAATACAGGGCTCCAGCAATCAGCCCCAGCATTTT
CDR3 protein: CASSLIQGSSNQPQHF

V gene: TRBV7-2
J gene: TRBJ2-2
clone size: -
D gene: TRBD2
CDR3 DNA: TGTGCCAGCAGCTTAGAAGCGGGGAGGAACACCGGGGAGCTGTTTTTT
CDR3 protein: CASSLEAGRNTGELFF

V gene: TRBV28
J gene: TRBJ2-7
clone size: -
D gene: TRBD1
CDR3 DNA: TGTGCCAGCAGTTCACCGGGACAGTTATTTACCTACGAGCAGTACTTC
CDR3 protein: CASSSPGQLFTYEQYF

V gene: TRBV29-1
J gene: TRBJ2-4
clone size: -
D gene: -
CDR3 DNA: TGCAGCGTTAATGTTCGGGGGAACATTCAGTACTTC
CDR3 protein: CSVNVRGNIQYF

V gene: TRBV30
J gene: TRBJ2-3
clone size: few
D gene: -
CDR3 DNA: TGTGCCGGAACAGGAGGGGTACGCACAGATACGCAGTATTTT
CDR3 protein: CAGTGGVRTDTQYF

V gene: TRBV19
J gene: TRBJ1-1
clone size: few
D gene: -
CDR3 DNA: TGTGCCAGTAGTATAACAGCTAACACTGAAGCTTTCTTT
CDR3 protein: CASSITANTEAFF

V gene: TRBV9
J gene: TRBJ2-3
clone size: -
D gene: -
CDR3 DNA: TGTGCCAGCAGCGTAAGGGGGGCCGGAGATACGCAGTATTTT
CDR3 protein: CASSVRGAGDTQYF

V gene: TRBV5-1
J gene: TRBJ2-1
clone size: -
D gene: -
CDR3 DNA: TGCGCCAGCAGCGTTCGGGACTCCCAGTTCTTC
CDR3 protein: CASSVRDSQFF

V gene: TRBV5-6
J gene: TRBJ1-6
clone size: medium-sized
D gene: TRBD1
CDR3 DNA: TGTGCCAGCAGCGTGATGACAGGGTATAATTCACCCCTCCACTTT
CDR3 protein: CASSVMTGYNSPLHF

V gene: TRBV18
J gene: TRBJ2-7
clone size: -
D gene: -
CDR3 DNA: TGTGCCAGCTCAGTCGACTACGAGCAGTACTTC
CDR3 protein: CASSVDYEQYF

V gene: TRBV19
J gene: TRBJ2-7
clone size: -
D gene: -
CDR3 DNA: TGTGCCAGTAGTATGGCGGGTCTGGGGACCTACGAGCAGTACTTC
CDR3 protein: CASSMAGLGTYEQYF

V gene: TRBV28
J gene: TRBJ1-5
clone size: -
D gene: -
CDR3 DNA: TGTGCCAGCACCGAGCCGCCCAATCATCTCCAGCATTTT
CDR3 protein: CASTEPPNHLQHF

V gene: TRBV19
J gene: TRBJ2-7
clone size: -
D gene: -
CDR3 DNA: TGTGCCAGTAGTATGGCCCCGGGCAGCACCTACGAGCAGTACTTC
CDR3 protein: CASSMAPGSTYEQYF

V gene: TRBV15
J gene: TRBJ1-4
clone size: -
D gene: -
CDR3 DNA: TGTGCCACCAGCGGGGGGGAAGAAAAACTGTTTTTT
CDR3 protein: CATSGGEEKLFF

V gene: TRBV6-5
J gene: TRBJ1-5
clone size: -
D gene: -
CDR3 DNA: TGTGCCAGCAGTTCAGGGTTTAATCAGCCCCAGCATTTT
CDR3 protein: CASSSGFNQPQHF

V gene: TRBV6-5
J gene: TRBJ1-1
clone size: -
D gene: -
CDR3 DNA: TGTGCCAGCAGTTACCGCGTCGACGCCGCTGAAGCTTTCTTT
CDR3 protein: CASSYRVDAAEAFF

V gene: TRBV6-6
J gene: TRBJ1-2
clone size: -
D gene: TRBD1
CDR3 DNA: TGTGCCAGCAGCCCACAGGGGGGCCTAGGCTATGGCTACACCTTC
CDR3 protein: CASSPQGGLGYGYTF

V gene: TRBV5-1
J gene: TRBJ2-5
clone size: -
D gene: TRBD2
CDR3 DNA: TGCGCCAGCAGTTCTAGCGGTAAAGAGACCCAGTACTTC
CDR3 protein: CASSSSGKETQYF

V gene: TRBV5-1
J gene: TRBJ2-3
clone size: -
D gene: -
CDR3 DNA: TGCGCCAGCAGCCCGACGCAAGATACGCAGTATTTT
CDR3 protein: CASSPTQDTQYF

V gene: TRBV7-6
J gene: TRBJ2-3
clone size: -
D gene: -
CDR3 DNA: TGTGCCAGCAGCTTGGGGGGGCCAGATACGCAGTATTTT
CDR3 protein: CASSLGGPDTQYF

V gene: TRBV7-9
J gene: TRBJ2-1
clone size: few
D gene: TRBD2
CDR3 DNA: TGTGCCAGCAGCTCAAGTTTGAGCGGGGGGACCTACAATGAGCAGTTCTTC
CDR3 protein: CASSSSLSGGTYNEQFF

V gene: TRBV5-1
J gene: TRBJ2-2
clone size: -
D gene: -
CDR3 DNA: TGCGCCAGCAGCTTACGAGAGGACTCCACCGGGGAGCTGTTTTTT
CDR3 protein: CASSLREDSTGELFF

V gene: TRBV11-2
J gene: TRBJ2-3
clone size: -
D gene: -
CDR3 DNA: TGTGCCAGCAGCTTAAACCTTATCCCGGGAGCAGATACGCAGTATTTT
CDR3 protein: CASSLNLIPGADTQYF

V gene: TRBV30
J gene: TRBJ1-5
clone size: -
D gene: TRBD1
CDR3 DNA: TGTGCCTGGAGGGAACAGGGGAAGGAGGCCCAGCATTTT
CDR3 protein: CAWREQGKEAQHF

V gene: TRBV11-3
J gene: TRBJ1-1
clone size: -
D gene: -
CDR3 DNA: TGTGCCAGCAGCTTAGCTGGGACGAACACTGAAGCTTTCTTT
CDR3 protein: CASSLAGTNTEAFF

V gene: TRBV28
J gene: TRBJ1-2
clone size: few
D gene: -
CDR3 DNA: TGTGCCAGCAGAACGGACGGCCGGGTGTATGGCTACACCTTC
CDR3 protein: CASRTDGRVYGYTF

V gene: TRBV6-1
J gene: TRBJ2-7
clone size: many
D gene: TRBD1
CDR3 DNA: TGTGCCAGCAGTACCGATCCGGGACAGGGGGACTTC
CDR3 protein: CASSTDPGQGDF

V gene: TRBV2
J gene: TRBJ2-7
clone size: few
D gene: -
CDR3 DNA: TGTGCCAGCAGTGAGACGGGCTACGAGCAGTACTTC
CDR3 protein: CASSETGYEQYF

V gene: TRBV11-1
J gene: TRBJ2-1
clone size: once
D gene: -
CDR3 DNA: TGTGCCAGCAGCTTATTAGCTTCGGGTTACAATGAGCAGTTCTTC
CDR3 protein: CASSLLASGYNEQFF

V gene: TRBV7-9
J gene: TRBJ2-3
clone size: -
D gene: TRBD2
CDR3 DNA: TGTGCCAGCAGCCCTAGCGGGACGGGGCCGACAGATACGCAGTATTTT
CDR3 protein: CASSPSGTGPTDTQYF

V gene: TRBV11-3
J gene: TRBJ2-7
clone size: -
D gene: TRBD2
CDR3 DNA: TGTGCCAGCAGCCAAACCGGGACTAGCGGCTTCTACGAGCAGTACTTC
CDR3 protein: CASSQTGTSGFYEQYF

V gene: TRBV2
J gene: TRBJ2-5
clone size: few
D gene: TRBD2
CDR3 DNA: TGTGCCAGCAGTGAAGCGTTCGGGGGGGGAAAGACCCAGTACTTC
CDR3 protein: CASSEAFGGGKTQYF

V gene: TRBV29-1
J gene: TRBJ2-3
clone size: -
D gene: TRBD2
CDR3 DNA: TGCAGCGTTGAGGGACTAGCGGGGGGAGATACGCAGTATTTT
CDR3 protein: CSVEGLAGGDTQYF

V gene: TRBV29-1
J gene: TRBJ1-4
clone size: few
D gene: TRBD1
CDR3 DNA: TGCAGCGTTGGACAGGGAGTGGGTGAAAAACTGTTTTTT
CDR3 protein: CSVGQGVGEKLFF

V gene: TRBV9
J gene: TRBJ2-3
clone size: once
D gene: TRBD2
CDR3 DNA: TGTGCCAGCAGCGTAAGGGACCTAGCGGGGGTTCGAGATACGCAGTATTTT
CDR3 protein: CASSVRDLAGVRDTQYF

V gene: TRBV6-5
J gene: TRBJ2-1
clone size: -
D gene: -
CDR3 DNA: TGTGCCAGCACGGAGCTCTCCTACAATGAGCAGTTCTTC
CDR3 protein: CASTELSYNEQFF

V gene: TRBV7-2
J gene: TRBJ1-4
clone size: -
D gene: -
CDR3 DNA: TGTGCCAGCAGCTCCTTTACAACTAATGAAAAACTGTTTTTT
CDR3 protein: CASSSFTTNEKLFF

V gene: TRBV27
J gene: TRBJ1-6
clone size: few
D gene: -
CDR3 DNA: TGTGCCAGCAGTTTGATGGGGAGGTTACAGATCCACTTT
CDR3 protein: CASSLMGRLQIHF

V gene: TRBV11-3
J gene: TRBJ2-1
clone size: -
D gene: TRBD1
CDR3 DNA: TGTGCCAGCAGCCCTGGGACAGGGATACGAACCTACAATGAGCAGTTCTTC
CDR3 protein: CASSPGTGIRTYNEQFF